This T cell receptor (beta chain) comes out of a study of shared clonotypes between healthy human individuals. Study-wide points: Estimated clonotype richness was generally higher in naive than memory subsets.

Notes on this clone: Its target is unknown.

Positive CCR7 selection of CD45RO-negative cells yielded the naive CD8 cells, and terminally differentiated effector memory CD45RA+ cells were excluded. There are 13 residues in the CDR3. Germline assignment: CDR1 MNHEY and CDR2 SVGAGI. Germline trimming cut 6 bases from V and 5 bases from J; bases unmatched to any gene: 6. Genomic DNA of every subset was divided equally among multiple immunoSEQ plates. The data were produced by immunoSEQ multiplex PCR, yet TCRdb's version contains in-frame clones alone and is incomplete. The table shows about 2.2 million clones, with 93% occurring only once. J is TRBJ1-1 and V is TRBV6-5; TRBD1 matches 7 bases. Source material: naive CD8+ T cells from PBMCs. The sequence came from a man aged 18 to 30 in good health. Some clones in this sample may be carry-over from other donors' samples. The CDR3 here is CASRPQGRTEAFF. In nucleotides, the CDR3 is TGTGCCAGCAGACCACAGGGGAGGACTGAAGCTTTCTTT.